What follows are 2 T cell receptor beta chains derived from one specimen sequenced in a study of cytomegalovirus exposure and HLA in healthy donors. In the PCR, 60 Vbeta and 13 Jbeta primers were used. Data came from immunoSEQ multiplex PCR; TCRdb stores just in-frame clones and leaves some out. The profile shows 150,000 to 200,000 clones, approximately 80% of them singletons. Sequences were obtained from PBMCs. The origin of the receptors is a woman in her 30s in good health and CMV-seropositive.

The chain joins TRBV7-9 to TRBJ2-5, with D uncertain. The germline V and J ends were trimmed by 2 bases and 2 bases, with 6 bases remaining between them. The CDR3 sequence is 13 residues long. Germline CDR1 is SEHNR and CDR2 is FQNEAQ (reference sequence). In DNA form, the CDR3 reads TGTGCCAGCAGCTTACCAATTCAAGAGACCCAGTACTTC. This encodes CASSLPIQETQYF.

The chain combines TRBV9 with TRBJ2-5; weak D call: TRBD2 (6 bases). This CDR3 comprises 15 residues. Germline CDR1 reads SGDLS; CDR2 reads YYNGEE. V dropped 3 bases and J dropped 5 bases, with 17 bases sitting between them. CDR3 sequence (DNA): TGTGCCAGCAGCGCTGCCGGGGGTCTAGAGGAGACCCAGTACTTC. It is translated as CASSAAGGLEETQYF. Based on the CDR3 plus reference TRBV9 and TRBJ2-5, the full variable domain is DSGVTQTPKHLITATGQRVTLRCSPRSGDLSVYWYQQSLDQGLQFLIQYYNGEERAKGNILERFSAQQFPDLHSELNLSSLELGDSALYFCASSAAGGLEETQYFGPGTRLLVL.